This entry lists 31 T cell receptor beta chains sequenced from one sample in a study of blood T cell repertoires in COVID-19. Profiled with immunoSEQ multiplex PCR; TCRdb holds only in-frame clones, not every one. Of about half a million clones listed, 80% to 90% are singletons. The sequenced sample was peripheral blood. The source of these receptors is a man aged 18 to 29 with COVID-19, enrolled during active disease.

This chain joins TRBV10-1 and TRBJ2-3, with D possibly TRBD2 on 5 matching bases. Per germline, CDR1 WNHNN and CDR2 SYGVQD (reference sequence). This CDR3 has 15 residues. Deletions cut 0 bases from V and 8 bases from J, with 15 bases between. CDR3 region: CASSESPLASVTQYF. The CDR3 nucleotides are TGCGCCAGCAGTGAGTCTCCCCTAGCCTCCGTTACGCAGTATTTT.

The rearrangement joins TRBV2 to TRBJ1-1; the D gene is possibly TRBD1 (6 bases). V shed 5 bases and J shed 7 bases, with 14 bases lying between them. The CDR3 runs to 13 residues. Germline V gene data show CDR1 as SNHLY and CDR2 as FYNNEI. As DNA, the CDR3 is TGTGCCAGCAGTAGGAAGGGGGAGAGTGAAGCTTTCTTT. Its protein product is CASSRKGESEAFF.

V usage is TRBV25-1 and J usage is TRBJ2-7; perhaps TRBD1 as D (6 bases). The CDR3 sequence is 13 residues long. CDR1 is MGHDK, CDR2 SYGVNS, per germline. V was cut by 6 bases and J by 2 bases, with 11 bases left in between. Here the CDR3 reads CASSGDKTYEQYF. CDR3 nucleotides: TGTGCCAGCAGCGGGGACAAGACCTACGAGCAGTACTTC.

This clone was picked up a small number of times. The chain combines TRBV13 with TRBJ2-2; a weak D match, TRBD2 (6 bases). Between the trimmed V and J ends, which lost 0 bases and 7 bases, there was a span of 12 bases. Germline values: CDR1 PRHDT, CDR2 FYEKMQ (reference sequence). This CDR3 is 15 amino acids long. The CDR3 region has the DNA TGTGCCAGCAGCTTAGGGACTAGATCTCTCGGGGAGCTGTTTTTT. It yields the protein CASSLGTRSLGELFF. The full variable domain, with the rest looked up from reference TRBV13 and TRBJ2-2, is AAGVIQSPRHLIKEKRETATLKCYPIPRHDTVYWYQQGPGQDPQFLISFYEKMQSDKGSIPDRFSAQQFSDYHSELNMSSLELGDSALYFCASSLGTRSLGELFFGEGSRLTVL.

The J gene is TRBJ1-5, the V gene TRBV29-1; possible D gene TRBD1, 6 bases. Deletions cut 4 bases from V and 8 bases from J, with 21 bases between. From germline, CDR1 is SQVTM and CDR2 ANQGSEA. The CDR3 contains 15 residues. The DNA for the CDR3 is TGCAGCGTTGTCCTCGTAGGGGCGACAGGAGAGCCCCAGCATTTT. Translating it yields CSVVLVGATGEPQHF.

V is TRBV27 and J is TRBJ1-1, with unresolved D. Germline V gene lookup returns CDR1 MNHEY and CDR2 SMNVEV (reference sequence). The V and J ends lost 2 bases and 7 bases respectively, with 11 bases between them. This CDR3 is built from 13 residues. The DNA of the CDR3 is TGTGCCAGCAGTTTAGGTAGCGCCAATGAAGCTTTCTTT. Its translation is CASSLGSANEAFF.

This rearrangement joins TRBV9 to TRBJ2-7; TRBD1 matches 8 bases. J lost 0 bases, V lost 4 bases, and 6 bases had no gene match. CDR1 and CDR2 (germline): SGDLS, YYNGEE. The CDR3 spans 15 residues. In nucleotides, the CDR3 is TGTGCCAGCAGCCCGGGGACAGGCTTCTCCTACGAGCAGTACTTC. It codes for CASSPGTGFSYEQYF.

DNA of the CDR3: TGTGCCAGTGGGGGACCAGCGGGAGTGATCCCCTACGAGCAGTACTTC. Amino acid sequence: CASGGPAGVIPYEQYF. The chain employs TRBV11-2 and TRBJ2-7, with 8 bases fitting TRBD2. This CDR3 comprises 16 residues. Germline V CDR1 and CDR2: SGHAT, FQNNGV. Trimming cost V 9 bases and J 2 bases; bases outside gene matches: 15.

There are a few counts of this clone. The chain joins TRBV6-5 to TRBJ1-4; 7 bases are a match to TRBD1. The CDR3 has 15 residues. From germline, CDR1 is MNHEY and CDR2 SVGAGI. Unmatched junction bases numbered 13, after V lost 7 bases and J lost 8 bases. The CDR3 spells CASTMIEGAREKLFF. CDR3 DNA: TGTGCCAGCACCATGATCGAGGGGGCGAGGGAAAAACTGTTTTTT.

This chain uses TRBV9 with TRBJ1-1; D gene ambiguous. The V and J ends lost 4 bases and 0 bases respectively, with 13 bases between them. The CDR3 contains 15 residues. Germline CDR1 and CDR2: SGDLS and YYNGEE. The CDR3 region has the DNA TGTGCCAGCAGCTCCCACACAAGATTGAACACTGAAGCTTTCTTT. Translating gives CASSSHTRLNTEAFF.

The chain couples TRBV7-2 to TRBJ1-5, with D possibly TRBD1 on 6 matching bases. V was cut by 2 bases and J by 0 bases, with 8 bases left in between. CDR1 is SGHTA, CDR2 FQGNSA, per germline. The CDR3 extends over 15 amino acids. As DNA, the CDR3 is TGTGCCAGCAGCTTAAGGGGGTATAGCAATCAGCCCCAGCATTTT. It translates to CASSLRGYSNQPQHF. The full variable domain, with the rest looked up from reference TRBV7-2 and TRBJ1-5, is GAGVSQSPSNKVTEKGKDVELRCDPISGHTALYWYRQSLGQGLEFLIYFQGNSAPDKSGLPSDRFSAERTGGSVSTLTIQRTQQEDSAVYLCASSLRGYSNQPQHFGDGTRLSIL.

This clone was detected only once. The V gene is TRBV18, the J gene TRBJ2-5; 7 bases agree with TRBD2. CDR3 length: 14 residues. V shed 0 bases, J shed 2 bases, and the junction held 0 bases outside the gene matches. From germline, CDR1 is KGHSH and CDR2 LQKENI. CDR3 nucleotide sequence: TGTGCCAGCTCACCACCCGGGAGGCAAGAGACCCAGTACTTC. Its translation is CASSPPGRQETQYF.

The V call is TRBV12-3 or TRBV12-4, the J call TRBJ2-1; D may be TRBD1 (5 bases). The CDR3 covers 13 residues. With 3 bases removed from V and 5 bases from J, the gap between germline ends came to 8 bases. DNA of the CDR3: TGTGCCAGCAGTTTCCAAGGGGACAATGAGCAGTTCTTC. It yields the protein CASSFQGDNEQFF.

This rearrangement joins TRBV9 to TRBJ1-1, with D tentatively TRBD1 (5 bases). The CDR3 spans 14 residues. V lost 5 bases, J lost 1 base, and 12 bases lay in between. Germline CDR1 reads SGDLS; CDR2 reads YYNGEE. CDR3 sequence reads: CASRGGNPNTEAFF. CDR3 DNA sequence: TGTGCCAGCAGGGGGGGGAACCCGAACACTGAAGCTTTCTTT. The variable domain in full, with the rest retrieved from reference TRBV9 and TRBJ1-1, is DSGVTQTPKHLITATGQRVTLRCSPRSGDLSVYWYQQSLDQGLQFLIQYYNGEERAKGNILERFSAQQFPDLHSELNLSSLELGDSALYFCASRGGNPNTEAFFGQGTRLTVV.

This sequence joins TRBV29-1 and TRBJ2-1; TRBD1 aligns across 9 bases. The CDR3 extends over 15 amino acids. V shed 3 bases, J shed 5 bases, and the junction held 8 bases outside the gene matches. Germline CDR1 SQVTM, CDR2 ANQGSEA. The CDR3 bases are TGCAGCGTTGATTTGAGGACAGGGGCCAACAATGAGCAGTTCTTC. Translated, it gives CSVDLRTGANNEQFF.

This CDR3 reads CASSGSGRNPTGELFF. CDR3 DNA sequence: TGTGCCAGCTCTGGTAGCGGGAGAAACCCCACCGGGGAGCTGTTTTTT. V usage is TRBV18 and J usage is TRBJ2-2; TRBD2 agrees at 9 bases. V dropped 6 bases and J dropped 4; count of bases not matched to a gene: 9. This CDR3 is 16 amino acids long. Per the germline V gene, CDR1 is KGHSH and CDR2 is LQKENI.

The CDR3 reads CASSLLAGFGNEQFF. For the CDR3, the DNA is TGTGCCAGCAGCCTACTAGCGGGATTTGGAAATGAGCAGTTCTTC. The chain couples TRBV7-2 to TRBJ2-1; 10 bases match TRBD2. The V and J ends lost 5 bases and 7 bases, in that order; junction bases with no gene match: 8. CDR1 and CDR2 from the germline V gene are SGHTA and FQGNSA. This CDR3 has 15 residues.

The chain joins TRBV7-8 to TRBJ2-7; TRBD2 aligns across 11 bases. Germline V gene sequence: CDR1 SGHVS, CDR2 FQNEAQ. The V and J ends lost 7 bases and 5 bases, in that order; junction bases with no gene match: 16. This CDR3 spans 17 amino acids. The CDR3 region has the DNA TGTGCCAGCAAGTATTCATTAGCGGGAGGGGGAATGGACGAGCAGTACTTC. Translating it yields CASKYSLAGGGMDEQYF.

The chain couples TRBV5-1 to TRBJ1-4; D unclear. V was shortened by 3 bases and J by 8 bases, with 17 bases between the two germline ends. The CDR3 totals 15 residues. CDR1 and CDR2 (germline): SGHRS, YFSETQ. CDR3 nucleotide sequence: TGCGCCAGCAGCTGGGGAGGTGGGCGAGGGGAAAAACTGTTTTTT. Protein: CASSWGGGRGEKLFF.

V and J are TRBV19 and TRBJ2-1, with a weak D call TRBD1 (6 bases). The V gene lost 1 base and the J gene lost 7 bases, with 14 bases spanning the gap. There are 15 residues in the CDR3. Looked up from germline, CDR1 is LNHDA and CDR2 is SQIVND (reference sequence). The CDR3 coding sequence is TGTGCCAGTAGTATAGCAGCGGCAGGGGAGAATGAGCAGTTCTTC. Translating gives CASSIAAAGENEQFF.

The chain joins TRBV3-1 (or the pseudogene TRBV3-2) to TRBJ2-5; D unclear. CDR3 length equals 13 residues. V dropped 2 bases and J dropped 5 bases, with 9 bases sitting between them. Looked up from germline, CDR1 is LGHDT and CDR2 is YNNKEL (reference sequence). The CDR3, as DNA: TGTGCCAGCAGCCAACACTCCTCGGAGACCCAGTACTTC. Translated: CASSQHSSETQYF.

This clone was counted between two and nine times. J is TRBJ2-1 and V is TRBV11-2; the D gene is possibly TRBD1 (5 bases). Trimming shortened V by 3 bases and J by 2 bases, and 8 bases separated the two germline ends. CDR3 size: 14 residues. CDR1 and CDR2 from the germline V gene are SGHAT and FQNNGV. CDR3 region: CASSFQGPYNEQFF. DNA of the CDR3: TGTGCCAGCAGCTTTCAGGGCCCCTACAATGAGCAGTTCTTC.

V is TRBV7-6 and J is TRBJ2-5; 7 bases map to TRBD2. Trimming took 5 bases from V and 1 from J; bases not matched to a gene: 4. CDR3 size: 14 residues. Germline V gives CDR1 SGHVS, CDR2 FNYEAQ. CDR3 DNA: TGTGCCAGCAGCGGGGGGAGGGCCCAAGAGACCCAGTACTTC. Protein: CASSGGRAQETQYF.

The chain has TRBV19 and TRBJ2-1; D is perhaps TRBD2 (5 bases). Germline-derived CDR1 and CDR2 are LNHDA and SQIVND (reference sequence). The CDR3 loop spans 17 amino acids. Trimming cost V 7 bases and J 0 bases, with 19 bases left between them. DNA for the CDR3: TGTGCCAGTACCAGAAGGGCGGGCGACCTCTCCTACAATGAGCAGTTCTTC. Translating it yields CASTRRAGDLSYNEQFF.

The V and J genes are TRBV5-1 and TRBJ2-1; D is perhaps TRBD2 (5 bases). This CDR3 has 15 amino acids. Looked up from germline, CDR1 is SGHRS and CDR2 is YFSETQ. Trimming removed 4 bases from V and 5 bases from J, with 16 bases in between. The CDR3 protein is CASSQDGNWDNEQFF. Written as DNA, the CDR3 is TGCGCCAGCAGCCAGGACGGGAATTGGGACAATGAGCAGTTCTTC.

The DNA for the CDR3 is TGCGCCAGCAGCGGCGGACTAGCGGGAGGGCCCCACGAGCAGTACTTC. Protein product: CASSGGLAGGPHEQYF. J is TRBJ2-7 and V is TRBV5-1, with 15 bases identical to TRBD2. V lost 4 bases to trimming and J lost 5 bases; unmatched junction nucleotides: 7. Germline values: CDR1 SGHRS, CDR2 YFSETQ. The CDR3 has 16 residues.

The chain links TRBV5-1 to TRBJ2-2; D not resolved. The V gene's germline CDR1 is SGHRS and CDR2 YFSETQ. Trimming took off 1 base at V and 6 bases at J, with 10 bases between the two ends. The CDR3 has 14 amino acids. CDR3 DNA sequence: TGCGCCAGCAGCTTGTCGCTAGAAGCCGGGGAGCTGTTTTTT. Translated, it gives CASSLSLEAGELFF.

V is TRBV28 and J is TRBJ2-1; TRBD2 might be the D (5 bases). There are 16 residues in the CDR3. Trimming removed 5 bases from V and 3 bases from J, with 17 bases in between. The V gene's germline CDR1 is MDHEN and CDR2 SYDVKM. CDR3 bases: TGTGCCAGCAGTAAGTGGAGCCGGGGAAACTACAATGAGCAGTTCTTC. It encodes CASSKWSRGNYNEQFF.

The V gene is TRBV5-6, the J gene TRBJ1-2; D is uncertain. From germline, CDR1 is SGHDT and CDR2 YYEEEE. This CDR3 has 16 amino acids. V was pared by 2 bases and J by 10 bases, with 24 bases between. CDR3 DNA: TGTGCCAGCAGCTTCGAGGATAGTCCCCCCCGTAGTGTCTACACCTTC. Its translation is CASSFEDSPPRSVYTF. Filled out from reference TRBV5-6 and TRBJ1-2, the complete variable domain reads DAGVTQSPTHLIKTRGQQVTLRCSPKSGHDTVSWYQQALGQGPQFIFQYYEEEERQRGNFPDRFSGHQFPNYSSELNVNALLLGDSALYLCASSFEDSPPRSVYTFGSGTRLTVV.

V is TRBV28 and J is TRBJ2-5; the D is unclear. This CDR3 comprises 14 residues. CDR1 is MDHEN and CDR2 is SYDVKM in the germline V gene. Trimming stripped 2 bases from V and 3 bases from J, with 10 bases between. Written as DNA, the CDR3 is TGTGCCAGCAGTTTACAGGCTACCAAAGAGACCCAGTACTTC. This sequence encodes CASSLQATKETQYF.

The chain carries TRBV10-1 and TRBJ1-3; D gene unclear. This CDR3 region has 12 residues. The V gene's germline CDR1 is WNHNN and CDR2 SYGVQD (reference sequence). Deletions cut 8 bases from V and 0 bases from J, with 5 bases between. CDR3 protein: CASGDSGNTIYF. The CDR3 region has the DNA TGCGCCAGCGGAGACTCTGGAAACACCATATATTTT.